This T cell receptor (beta chain) was profiled in a study of vaccination effects on CD4 cells after COVID-19 (dated by TCRdb to about 2022). With respect to the entire study: Across the study, the median time from the second dose to post-vaccine sampling was 72 days (range 14 to 241). SARS-CoV-2 spike-specific CD4+ TCR repertoires were compared before and after mRNA vaccination in COVID-19 convalescent patients and in infection-naive vaccine recipients. A total of 10 COVID-19 convalescent patients and a handful of SARS-CoV-2-naive healthy vaccine recipients were included in the full study. Cultures from other donors in the study were sequenced with the Oncomine TCR Beta short-read assay on an Illumina iSeq 100. What the study reported, not specific to this receptor: In healthy vaccine recipients, vaccine-induced clones were almost all SARS-CoV-2 mono-reactive, with only 1 of 255 cross-reactive with common cold coronaviruses. Only a small number of convalescent patients were included, and no early post-infection timepoints were available, which limited the study. Marked clonal contraction was observed in both infection-induced and vaccine-induced clones at late post-vaccination timepoints, consistent with waning T cell responses.

Turning to this clone: It lacks a known antigen. No much larger clonotype is one base removed from it; base qualities were not supplied.

In the ViraFEST assay, PBMC were stimulated with viral peptide pools, and antigen-specific CD4+ T cell clonotypes were then identified by expansion using TCR sequencing. After 10 days of culture, CD4+ T cells were isolated with the EasySep CD4+ T cell isolation kit. Each participant received two doses of an mRNA SARS-CoV-2 vaccine, either BNT162b2 or mRNA-1273. None of the healthy vaccine recipients had a prior SARS-CoV-2 infection, which was confirmed by nucleocapsid antibody tests that came back negative both before and after vaccination. Roughly 1.9 million PBMC per well were cultured with about 9 ug/ml peptides in IMDM containing approximately 4.7% human AB serum, roughly 10 IU/ml IL-2 and gentamicin. On days 3 and 7, half of the culture medium was replaced with fresh IL-2-containing medium. Unless otherwise noted, each peptide stimulation condition was cultured in triplicate wells. PBMC were separated from whole blood using Ficoll-Paque Plus gradient centrifugation and were then either cryopreserved at -140C or used fresh. The spike proteins of SARS-CoV-2 and of the common cold coronaviruses HCoV-NL63, HCoV-OC43 and HCoV-229E were spanned by overlapping peptide pools. The QIAamp micro DNA kit was used to extract genomic DNA from the cultured CD4+ T cells.

Libraries were constructed by the immunoSEQ multiplex PCR assay. TCR beta CDR3 sequencing was performed on DNA from the cultured, isolated CD4+ T cells. Per the source publication's procedure: Non-productive TCR sequences were removed and reads were trimmed to the CDR3 region, keeping CDR3s of at least 7 amino acids. Antigen-specific clonotypes were identified using the MANAFEST web app by comparison of expansion in peptide wells against reference cultures. Positive clones required FDR<0.05 expansion versus reference and all other wells, odds ratio above 5, and frequency above 0.1% in two replicate wells. Cross-reactive clonotypes were defined as significantly expanded in SARS-CoV-2 spike wells and in at least one common cold coronavirus spike condition. CDR3 similarity was assessed by Levenshtein distance with the stringdist R package, and unrooted trees were built with ape in R 3.6.1. What TCRdb holds here is the immuneACCESS table cut down to in-frame rearrangements. Part of the clones is not present; checked against another copy, under half of the missing clones reflect an unresolved V gene, and the others are unexplained. V and J calls plus clone size are reproduced from that table; the DNA served to infer D and trimming. A total of tens of thousands of clones appear in this sample, under 75% of them only once. The biggest ten clones account for around 12% of the sample.

V loses 6 bases at its end and J loses 7 bases; junction bases beyond the gene matches: 19. Per the germline V gene, SQVTM is the CDR1 and ANQGSEA is the CDR2. Measured from the cysteine to the phenylalanine, the CDR3 is 16 residues long. CDR3 DNA only is kept here, 48 bases in frame from base 1. This specimen was CD4+ T cells from PBMCs cultured with HCoV-229E spike peptides, taken after COVID-19 vaccination. What the cell subset or site label conveys for this sample: HCoV-229E spike overlapping peptide pool stimulation. The rearranged chain carries TRBV29-1 and TRBJ2-7; 9 nucleotides in the junction match TRBD1. This clonotype was sampled from a human donor who received a COVID-19 vaccine. The CDR3 has the sequence CSVMRDQDRGSGEQYF. The bases read TGCAGCGTCATGCGAGACCAGGACAGGGGTTCGGGAGAGCAGTACTTC.